This T cell receptor beta chain was recovered during a study of shared clonotypes between healthy human individuals. General observations from the study: Naive subsets tended to show greater estimated richness than memory subsets. For naive CD4 cells, around 5% of clonotypes were shared across a handful of donors. Donor clonotype sharing was expected to depend on sequencing depth.

To note about this clone: Its antigen is currently unknown.

It was about 210 ng DNA, about 30,000 T cell genomes, that sorted-subset replicate PCRs used. Only in-frame clones appear in the TCRdb table, and some are missing; sequencing was by immunoSEQ multiplex PCR. The table has about 380,000 clones, about 97% seen once; the top ten hold around 0.29%. The TCR comes from a man aged 25-40 years in good health. Sequencing was done on a sample of memory CD8+ T cells sorted from blood. Subset specified: CD45RO+ cells pooled with CCR7-negative TemRA cells.

CDR3 in amino acids: CASSQGREQYF. The CDR3 DNA is TGTGCCAGCAGCCAGGGGCGCGAGCAGTACTTC. The V gene is TRBV2, the J gene TRBJ2-7; D is perhaps TRBD1 (6 bases). Trimming removed 6 bases at V and 6 bases at J, with 9 bases between. Germline V CDR1 and CDR2: SNHLY, FYNNEI. The CDR3 length is 11 residues.